These T cell receptor beta chains were read from a single sample in a study of CD8+ T cells in alopecia areata. The protocol was immunoSEQ multiplex PCR, while the TCRdb copy is restricted to in-frame clones and leaves out a portion. The sample has around 200,000 clones, under 60% seen once. The specimen was CD8+ T cells sorted from blood, collected at week 24, from a patient treated with tofacitinib. These receptors were collected from a human donor with alopecia areata. Both conserved end residues are part of each CDR3. D genes are given only for firm matches. Size is stated for part of the rows, as once, few or many counts, or as a class when the clone is expanded.

clone_size: NA
j_call: TRBJ2-7
v_call: TRBV7-9
d_call: NA
cdr3_aa: CASSFGSEYEQYF
cdr3_nt: TGTGCCAGCAGCTTTGGTTCAGAATACGAGCAGTACTTC

clone_size: NA
j_call: TRBJ1-6
v_call: TRBV13
d_call: NA
cdr3_aa: CASSEGRTNNSPLHF
cdr3_nt: TGTGCCAGCAGTGAAGGCAGAACCAATAATTCACCCCTCCACTTT

clone_size: NA
j_call: TRBJ1-1
v_call: TRBV15
d_call: NA
cdr3_aa: CATSREIVNTEAFF
cdr3_nt: TGTGCCACCAGCAGAGAGATAGTGAACACTGAAGCTTTCTTT

clone_size: NA
j_call: TRBJ2-5
v_call: TRBV5-6
d_call: TRBD1
cdr3_aa: CASSSDRGGETQYF
cdr3_nt: TGTGCCAGCAGCTCGGACAGGGGAGGGGAGACCCAGTACTTC

clone_size: NA
j_call: TRBJ2-2
v_call: TRBV4-2
d_call: NA
cdr3_aa: CASSQGRMGELFF
cdr3_nt: TGTGCCAGCAGCCAAGGCAGGATGGGGGAGCTGTTTTTT

clone_size: few
j_call: TRBJ2-7
v_call: TRBV12-5
d_call: NA
cdr3_aa: CASGLEDSPTYEQYF
cdr3_nt: TGTGCTAGTGGTTTAGAGGACAGTCCAACCTACGAGCAGTACTTC

clone_size: NA
j_call: TRBJ1-6
v_call: TRBV4-1
d_call: NA
cdr3_aa: CASSQTRTLGNSPLHF
cdr3_nt: TGCGCCAGCAGCCAGACAAGGACGCTGGGGAATTCACCCCTCCACTTT

clone_size: NA
j_call: TRBJ1-2
v_call: TRBV20-1
d_call: TRBD1
cdr3_aa: CSARQGEGYTF
cdr3_nt: TGCAGTGCTAGGCAGGGGGAAGGCTACACCTTC

clone_size: NA
j_call: TRBJ2-5
v_call: TRBV5-6
d_call: NA
cdr3_aa: CASSLSGDWQETQYF
cdr3_nt: TGTGCCAGCAGCTTATCAGGGGATTGGCAAGAGACCCAGTACTTC

clone_size: NA
j_call: TRBJ1-5
v_call: TRBV4-1
d_call: NA
cdr3_aa: CASSQVGTDQPQHF
cdr3_nt: TGCGCCAGCAGCCAAGTGGGGACCGATCAGCCCCAGCATTTT

clone_size: NA
j_call: TRBJ1-2
v_call: TRBV7-9
d_call: NA
cdr3_aa: CASSMPQGGPYGYTF
cdr3_nt: TGTGCCAGCAGCATGCCGCAGGGAGGGCCCTATGGCTACACCTTC

clone_size: once
j_call: TRBJ2-3
v_call: TRBV14
d_call: TRBD1
cdr3_aa: CASSQTSGTGGWGYSTDTQYF
cdr3_nt: TGTGCCAGCAGCCAAACCTCCGGGACAGGGGGCTGGGGTTATAGCACAGATACGCAGTATTTT

clone_size: NA
j_call: TRBJ1-1
v_call: TRBV4-1
d_call: NA
cdr3_aa: CASSLGPTANTEAFF
cdr3_nt: TGCGCCAGCAGCCTAGGGCCTACAGCGAACACTGAAGCTTTCTTT

clone_size: NA
j_call: TRBJ2-5
v_call: TRBV29-1
d_call: NA
cdr3_aa: CSVFPPPEQGNPTPFQETQYF
cdr3_nt: TGCAGCGTTTTCCCCCCCCCGGAACAGGGAAACCCTACCCCCTTCCAAGAGACCCAGTACTTC

clone_size: NA
j_call: TRBJ2-7
v_call: TRBV29-1
d_call: TRBD1
cdr3_aa: CSVRQGWEQYF
cdr3_nt: TGCAGCGTACGACAGGGGTGGGAGCAGTACTTC

clone_size: NA
j_call: TRBJ2-5
v_call: TRBV13
d_call: TRBD1
cdr3_aa: CASSEGTGDPGTQYF
cdr3_nt: TGTGCCAGCAGCGAAGGGACAGGCGATCCGGGGACCCAGTACTTC

clone_size: few
j_call: TRBJ2-1
v_call: TRBV7-7
d_call: NA
cdr3_aa: CASSVGLADDEQFF
cdr3_nt: TGTGCCAGCAGCGTGGGACTCGCCGACGATGAGCAGTTCTTC

clone_size: few
j_call: TRBJ2-1
v_call: TRBV9
d_call: TRBD2
cdr3_aa: CASSRTGGPGSEQFF
cdr3_nt: TGTGCCAGCAGCCGAACGGGGGGGCCAGGGAGTGAGCAGTTCTTC

clone_size: few
j_call: TRBJ1-1
v_call: TRBV9
d_call: TRBD1
cdr3_aa: CASSRKGQAVNTEAFF
cdr3_nt: TGTGCCAGCAGCAGAAAGGGACAGGCAGTGAACACTGAAGCTTTCTTT

clone_size: NA
j_call: TRBJ2-7
v_call: TRBV30
d_call: NA
cdr3_aa: CAWGDYEQYF
cdr3_nt: TGTGCCTGGGGGGATTACGAGCAGTACTTC

clone_size: NA
j_call: TRBJ2-5
v_call: TRBV4-1
d_call: NA
cdr3_aa: CASSQALRAVEKTQYF
cdr3_nt: TGCGCCAGCAGCCAGGCGTTGCGGGCAGTGGAGAAGACCCAGTACTTC

clone_size: NA
j_call: TRBJ2-1
v_call: TRBV5-1
d_call: NA
cdr3_aa: CASQQWGRGDNEQFF
cdr3_nt: TGCGCCAGCCAGCAGTGGGGGAGAGGGGACAATGAGCAGTTCTTC

clone_size: few
j_call: TRBJ2-7
v_call: TRBV14
d_call: NA
cdr3_aa: CASSQVSSGRYEQYF
cdr3_nt: TGTGCCAGCAGCCAAGTCAGCTCAGGGCGCTACGAGCAGTACTTC

clone_size: few
j_call: TRBJ2-1
v_call: TRBV25-1
d_call: NA
cdr3_aa: CASRDSSGSYNEQFF
cdr3_nt: TGTGCCAGCAGGGACTCCTCAGGCTCCTACAATGAGCAGTTCTTC

clone_size: few
j_call: TRBJ2-2
v_call: TRBV7-2
d_call: TRBD1
cdr3_aa: CASSLVGQGGGELFF
cdr3_nt: TGTGCCAGCAGCTTAGTGGGACAGGGTGGCGGGGAGCTGTTTTTT

clone_size: NA
j_call: TRBJ2-5
v_call: TRBV18
d_call: TRBD1
cdr3_aa: CASSPRQGPNQETQYF
cdr3_nt: TGTGCCAGCTCACCGCGACAGGGACCCAACCAAGAGACCCAGTACTTC

clone_size: few
j_call: TRBJ2-1
v_call: TRBV2
d_call: TRBD2
cdr3_aa: CATSLAGVNNEQFF
cdr3_nt: TGTGCCACCAGCCTAGCGGGGGTCAACAATGAGCAGTTCTTC

clone_size: NA
j_call: TRBJ2-7
v_call: TRBV7-2
d_call: NA
cdr3_aa: CASSAPSQNSYEQYF
cdr3_nt: TGTGCCAGCAGCGCACCGTCCCAAAACTCCTACGAGCAGTACTTC

clone_size: NA
j_call: TRBJ1-5
v_call: TRBV4-1
d_call: NA
cdr3_aa: CASSQDGDSNQPQHF
cdr3_nt: TGCGCCAGCAGCCAAGATGGCGATAGCAATCAGCCCCAGCATTTT

clone_size: NA
j_call: TRBJ1-1
v_call: TRBV6-5
d_call: TRBD1
cdr3_aa: CASSPGQGTGEAFF
cdr3_nt: TGTGCCAGCAGCCCCGGACAGGGGACCGGCGAAGCTTTCTTT

clone_size: NA
j_call: TRBJ1-1
v_call: TRBV29-1
d_call: NA
cdr3_aa: CSVAPRRYEAFF
cdr3_nt: TGCAGCGTTGCCCCCAGGAGATATGAAGCTTTCTTT

clone_size: NA
j_call: TRBJ2-4
v_call: TRBV5-7
d_call: NA
cdr3_aa: CASGGKSDIQYF
cdr3_nt: TGTGCCAGTGGGGGGAAATCAGACATTCAGTACTTC